This T cell receptor (beta chain) was profiled in a study of cytomegalovirus exposure and HLA in healthy donors (dated by TCRdb to between 2016 and 2019). With respect to the entire study: In an earlier analysis of approximately 640 of the donors, around 290 Gb of sequence data and approximately 120 million unique TCR beta sequences from roughly 180 million T cells were reported. Around 330 gigabases of sequencing data and approximately 92 million unique TCR sequences made up an early release that covered over 550 HLA-typed donors. Among the approximately 420 genotyped donors, around 81% belonged to the genetic ancestry cluster associated with self-reported Caucasian donors. The study was designed to test whether signatures of past pathogen exposure could be identified by cataloging public T cell receptors. The T cell repertoires of roughly 660 subjects were profiled by immunosequencing and related to cytomegalovirus serostatus. Along with the approximately 600-subject first cohort, a separate validation cohort of over a hundred different subjects was used. To predict cytomegalovirus infection status, the study brought together high-throughput TCR immunosequencing, statistical association of individual TCRs with disease status, and machine learning. In a later analysis, previously published TCR beta repertoires from 550 to 700 donors were re-analyzed and high-resolution HLA genotyping was added so that TCR occurrence patterns could be studied. Rather than using new phenotypic data, the later analysis identified candidate immune exposures from TCR beta sequences and from how often those sequences occurred across donors. An earlier analysis of some 500 of the donors applied high-throughput TCR beta sequencing to assess whether each TCR beta V gene segment acted as functional or pseudogenic. Donor age, sex, ethnicity and CMV serostatus were compiled alongside the repertoire data. A later genetic analysis took genome-wide SNP genotypes for about 55% of the 666 donors and used that subset as a discovery cohort. All discovery cohort repertoires had been generated on a single sequencing platform. HLA typing included class I and class II loci at four-digit resolution. Typing coverage differed by locus: A, B, C, DRB1 and DQB1 were typed in about 620-640 donors, DQA1 in approximately 520, DPA1 in some 600, and DPB1 in about 450. Four or five DR-DQ haplotypes were handled as single units for association and clustering, since linkage in the cohort was strong. Among 398 genotyped donors of the cohort, an average of roughly 230,000 unique TCR beta nucleotide sequences was sequenced per donor, of which about 19% were non-productive. Overall study outcomes, separate from this receptor: According to a later genetic analysis, donors in an Asian-associated ancestry cluster had fewer N-insertions in productive TCRs than the roughly 700-donor mean. A total of 150 or so TCR beta chains were listed by the study as associated with cytomegalovirus. Only TCR beta chains were sequenced in this cohort, and the absence of alpha or paired-chain data limited detectable features. In a later analysis, TCR association rates were found to vary across HLA loci, with the most associated TCRs seen for DRB1 alleles and the fewest for HLA-C alleles. It was suggested by the authors that the approach could potentially be generalized to other disease states and immunological phenotypes. A further reported finding was that TCR beta sequences accurately predicted the HLA-A and HLA-B alleles for most subjects in the first cohort. A later analysis reported that several top co-occurrence clusters appeared linked to parvovirus B19, influenza, CMV and Epstein-Barr virus. Most TCR sequences were seen in very few donors, while some public TCRs were found in many individuals. The classifier was reported to diagnose cytomegalovirus status with high specificity and sensitivity in both the original cohort and the validation cohort. Sequencing depth was assumed to be roughly uniform across donors in the presence/absence analyses, though that assumption may not hold. HLA typing was unavailable for some donors at each locus, so association tests used only the typed subset. In a later analysis, most CMV-associated TCR beta chains were found to appear HLA-restricted, with HLA associations seemingly driven largely by CMV exposure. V-gene and J-gene trimming of TCR beta chains was associated with a missense DCLRE1C variant in a later genetic analysis, and the association was replicated in an independent cohort. In a later analysis, HLA-associated TCR beta chains were found to be more clonally expanded and to have lower generation probabilities than equally common non-associated chains. An earlier analysis of 450 to 750 of the donors showed that most TCR beta V segments appeared in productive rearrangements either about 87% or about 30% of the time, which broadly matched IMGT annotations. For the cohort, immune exposure information was limited to CMV serostatus. Linkage disequilibrium might explain the correlated functional status among segregating V segments, but an unknown experimental factor could not be ruled out. In a later analysis, some 17,000 TCR beta sequences were associated with specific HLA alleles at a false discovery rate of 0.05. Because counts were too low, 15 to 20 rarely observed V segments, including chromosome 9 orphons, were left out of the earlier analysis of a few hundred of the donors. When HLA alleles, especially DR and DQ, strongly co-occurred, TCR associations were difficult to assign to individual alleles. The 87-base-pair reads could not distinguish some IMGT-functional V segments, including TRBV6-2 and TRBV6-3, so those segments were excluded. A few of the identified cytomegalovirus-associated TCR beta chains were confirmed in vitro to be specific for cytomegalovirus antigens. A cluster of highly shared sequence variants was judged likely to be a technical artifact of the sequencing pipeline.

The cohort comprised around 690 healthy bone marrow donors. At the time of sampling, every cohort member was nominally healthy, though immune exposures that went unrecorded were likely present. The donor was CMV seropositive and belonged to the group of over 250 seropositive cohort members. A peripheral blood sample was collected from each donor, and TCR beta sequencing was performed on peripheral blood mononuclear cells. The Qiagen DNeasy Blood Extraction Kit was used to extract genomic DNA from the blood cell samples. From cysteine to phenylalanine, the CDR3 is 16 amino acids long. Of the read, only the CDR3 DNA is kept; its 48 bases are in frame from base 1. From the germline V gene, CDR1 is SGHVS and CDR2 is FQNEAQ. V is pruned by 4 bases and J by 6 bases, leaving 11 bases of the junction without a gene match. On this clone: Which antigen it targets is not known. There are no base qualities to consult, and no much larger clone falls within one base.

The library came from the immunoSEQ multiplex PCR assay. For the multiplex PCR, a mixture combining 60 forward primers for TCR Vbeta segments and 13 reverse primers for TCR Jbeta segments was used. A multiplex PCR assay on genomic DNA amplified the CDR3 region of rearranged TCR beta genes. On the Illumina HiSeq System, the amplified TCR beta libraries were sequenced as 87-base-pair reads. The original pipeline was this. Across the 670 or so repertoires, a later analysis counted around 80 million unique TCR beta chains, approximately 12 million of which were shared by at least two donors. A nearest-neighbor algorithm error-corrected the raw reads and collapsed the reads into unique sequences, merging closely related sequences to remove PCR and sequencing errors. Alignment of CDR3 sequences to IMGT reference sequences was used to assign V, D and J gene segments. For a sequence to be retained, a match of at least six nucleotides was required to both a V gene segment and a J gene segment. A rearrangement was called productive if the CDR3 had no stop codons and remained in frame with V and J, and every other rearrangement was called non-productive. CDR3 was defined by IMGT convention, running from the second conserved V-encoded cysteine to the conserved J-encoded phenylalanine. The earlier analysis of some 540 of the donors excluded any sequence lacking an unambiguous match to a single V gene segment. An earlier analysis of 500 to 700 of the donors classified V segments as functional when productive rearrangements were above 56.7% and as segregating when the standard deviation between donors was above 5%. A statistical classification framework was developed to diagnose cytomegalovirus status using the catalog of TCR beta chain sequences. V and J gene assignment, in a later analysis, came from comparing TCR nucleotide sequences with IMGT/GENE-DB human TR gene sequences. A later analysis assigned CDR3 sequences and most-parsimonious VDJ recombination scenarios with the TCRdist pipeline. In a later analysis, each TCR beta chain was defined by its CDR3 amino acid sequence together with its V-gene family, and reads without a unique V-gene family were excluded. A later analysis removed 600 or so highly shared, low-generation-probability nucleotide sequences to deal with suspected cross-contamination and a sequencing artifact. For each public chain, a later analysis derived a clonal expansion index from normalized ranks of inferred template counts within each repertoire. A later analysis computed generation probabilities with a VDJ recombination model fitted to out-of-frame rearrangements, and checked the results against IGoR. A later analysis scored TCR-TCR, TCR-HLA and TCR-CMV co-occurrence with hypergeometric tests, applying a repertoire-size bias correction to TCR pairs. In a later analysis, false discovery rates were estimated by permuting HLA or CMV assignments 20 times. In a later analysis, co-occurring TCRs were grouped using DBSCAN, and TCRdist sequence similarity was added for clustering within HLA-allele-positive subsets. Co-occurrence clustering excluded repertoires with fewer than 30,000 or more than 120,000 public chains, plus five with anomalous nucleotide sharing. TCRdb holds this immuneACCESS table with in-frame rearrangements only. Some clones are missing; in checked studies, unresolved V genes explain under half, and the rest has no known cause. Clone size and V and J calls were adopted from that table, with D and trimming inferred from the DNA. The sample table contains under 200,000 clones; only one count was recorded for 65% to 85% of them. The ten most abundant clones make up under 6% of the sample.

The sequencing input was PBMCs. The V and J segments used are TRBV7-8 and TRBJ2-2; TRBD2 aligns with 7 central bases. This sequence originates from a woman in her fifties or sixties in good health and CMV-seropositive. The CDR3: CASSSYGGVNPGELFF. The DNA reads as follows: TGTGCCAGCAGCTCCTATGGGGGGGTAAACCCCGGGGAGCTGTTTTTT.